One sample yielded the 23 T cell receptor beta chains listed below, sequenced in a study of blood T cell repertoires in COVID-19. The repertoire was sequenced with immunoSEQ multiplex PCR; TCRdb's copy has only in-frame clones and lacks some. The sample carries some 240,000 clones, around 83% recorded once. Sequencing was performed on peripheral blood. The receptors originated from a woman aged 40-49 years who had recovered from COVID-19.

The genes are TRBV11-2 and TRBJ1-6; TRBD1 matches at 11 bases. In germline, CDR1 is SGHAT, CDR2 FQNNGV. V shed 4 bases, J shed 6 bases, and the junction held 5 bases outside the gene matches. The CDR3 length is 16 residues. CDR3 sequence reads: CASSYGQGALNSPLHF. CDR3 DNA: TGTGCCAGCAGCTATGGACAGGGGGCCCTTAATTCACCCCTCCACTTT. The full variable domain, its missing parts supplied by reference TRBV11-2 and TRBJ1-6, is EAGVAQSPRYKIIEKRQSVAFWCNPISGHATLYWYQQILGQGPKLLIQFQNNGVVDDSQLPKDRFSAERLKGVDSTLKIQPAKLEDSAVYLCASSYGQGALNSPLHFGNGTRLTVT.

As for this clone: Other DNA sequences in this sample translate to the same CDR3. The chain employs TRBV19 and TRBJ2-5; 10 bases are shared with TRBD2. The V and J ends lost 4 bases and 5 bases, in that order; junction bases with no gene match: 4. The CDR3 consists of 14 residues. Germline CDR1 LNHDA, CDR2 SQIVND (reference sequence). CDR3 sequence reads: CASSSLAGVETQYF. The CDR3 bases are TGTGCCAGTAGTAGCCTAGCGGGGGTGGAGACCCAGTACTTC.

The chain recombines TRBV7-2 with TRBJ2-7, with 7 bases lining up with TRBD1. Per the germline V gene, CDR1 is SGHTA and CDR2 is FQGNSA. The trim removed 5 bases at V and 5 bases at J, leaving 12 bases unmatched. CDR3 length equals 15 residues. The DNA for the CDR3 is TGTGCCAGCAGCCCGAAGACAGGGTCAGTCCACGAGCAGTACTTC. It encodes CASSPKTGSVHEQYF.

V usage is TRBV6-5 and J usage is TRBJ2-5; 10 bases line up with TRBD1. Trimming cost V 4 bases and J 5 bases; bases outside gene matches: 7. CDR1 MNHEY and CDR2 SVGAGI come from the germline V gene. The CDR3 spans 15 residues. The CDR3 loop reads CASSWDRGGSETQYF. Written as DNA, the CDR3 is TGTGCCAGCAGTTGGGACAGGGGAGGGTCGGAGACCCAGTACTTC.

The chain couples TRBV28 to TRBJ1-2, with 9 positions matching TRBD1. The CDR3 has 14 amino acids. Germline loops: CDR1 MDHEN, CDR2 SYDVKM. V lost 4 bases to trimming and J lost 4 bases; unmatched junction nucleotides: 4. The CDR3 region has the DNA TGTGCCAGCAGTTCCCGGGACAGGGTCTATGGCTACACCTTC. It yields the protein CASSSRDRVYGYTF.

J is TRBJ1-5 and V is TRBV19, with no clear D. CDR1 LNHDA and CDR2 SQIVND come from the germline V gene (reference sequence). The CDR3 runs to 15 residues. V dropped 7 bases and J dropped 0 bases, with 13 bases sitting between them. CDR3 DNA: TGTGCCAGTACTCCCCAGATCTCTAGCAATCAGCCCCAGCATTTT. It encodes CASTPQISSNQPQHF. The full variable domain, its missing parts supplied by reference TRBV19 and TRBJ1-5, is DGGITQSPKYLFRKEGQNVTLSCEQNLNHDAMYWYRQDPGQGLRLIYYSQIVNDFQKGDIAEGYSVSREKKESFPLTVTSAQKNPTAFYLCASTPQISSNQPQHFGDGTRLSIL.

V and J are TRBV28 and TRBJ1-6; a possible D gene is TRBD1 (6 bases). This CDR3 has 16 amino acids. CDR1 is MDHEN, CDR2 SYDVKM, per germline. Trimming took 10 bases from V and 8 from J, leaving 24 bases between them. The CDR3 nucleotides are TGTGCCACCACCGTAACAGGGACAACGCGCCATTCACCCCTCCACTTT. The encoded protein is CATTVTGTTRHSPLHF.

CDR3 residues: CASSLSRHSGELFF. The CDR3 DNA is TGTGCCAGCAGTTTATCGCGACACAGCGGGGAGCTGTTTTTT. This chain joins TRBV27 and TRBJ2-2; D not certain. Trimming left V 0 bases short and J 7 bases short, with 9 bases between. Germline V lookup: CDR1 MNHEY, CDR2 SMNVEV (reference sequence). This CDR3 contains 14 residues.

This clone appeared a few times. The V call is TRBV4-1, the J call TRBJ1-2, with D perhaps matching TRBD1 (5 bases). CDR3 length equals 15 residues. Trimming left V 0 bases short and J 5 bases short, with 13 bases between. Germline CDR1 is MGHRA and CDR2 is YSYEKL. For the CDR3, the DNA is TGCGCCAGCAGCCAAGATCTAGCGGGGGGATATGGCTACACCTTC. It encodes CASSQDLAGGYGYTF.

The V call is TRBV7-8, the J call TRBJ2-4; 8 bases line up with TRBD2. CDR1 SGHVS and CDR2 FQNEAQ come from the germline V gene. The CDR3 contains 13 residues. Unmatched junction bases numbered 15, after V lost 8 bases and J lost 15 bases. The CDR3, as DNA: TGTGCCAGCTTCCCTGGGAGCGGGGGTTCGGGGTACTTC. The encoded protein is CASFPGSGGSGYF.

The rearrangement links TRBV12-3 or TRBV12-4 to TRBJ1-1; the D gene is possibly TRBD1 (5 bases). V was pared by 4 bases and J by 13 bases, with 16 bases between. The CDR3 has 12 amino acids. The CDR3 nucleotides read TGTGCCAGCAGTTACCTTCCGGGGGTAGGTTTCTTT. As protein: CASSYLPGVGFF.

This clone was counted a few times. The CDR3 DNA reads as TGCGCCAGCAGTGAAGGAGGGATTACCCCCTTAGGGCAGTACTTC. This gives the protein CASSEGGITPLGQYF. This chain links TRBV10-1 with TRBJ2-7; possible D gene TRBD2, 6 bases. V gave up 3 bases and J gave up 9 bases, with 21 bases separating them. Germline-derived CDR1 and CDR2 are WNHNN and SYGVQD (reference sequence). The CDR3 covers 15 residues.

The chain combines TRBV5-1 with TRBJ2-5; D is unclear. The V gene's germline CDR1 is SGHRS and CDR2 YFSETQ. The CDR3 length is 14 residues. Trimming stripped 0 bases from V and 5 bases from J, with 11 bases between. CDR3 residues: CASSLGSTGETQYF. The CDR3 region has the DNA TGCGCCAGCAGCTTGGGATCCACGGGTGAGACCCAGTACTTC. Full variable domain (outside the CDR3, taken from reference TRBV5-1 and TRBJ2-5): KAGVTQTPRYLIKTRGQQVTLSCSPISGHRSVSWYQQTPGQGLQFLFEYFSETQRNKGNFPGRFSGRQFSNSRSEMNVSTLELGDSALYLCASSLGSTGETQYFGPGTRLLVL.

The V call is TRBV30, the J call TRBJ1-2; D remains unclear. This CDR3 comprises 13 residues. V lost 3 bases to trimming and J lost 3 bases, with 11 bases between them. Germline V gene lookup returns CDR1 GTSNPN and CDR2 SVGIG (reference sequence). Written as DNA, the CDR3 is TGTGCCTGGAGGGTTTTGAGGGACTATGGCTACACCTTC. This encodes CAWRVLRDYGYTF. Supplemented by reference TRBV30 and TRBJ1-2, the full variable domain reads SQTIHQWPATLVQPVGSPLSLECTVEGTSNPNLYWYRQAAGRGLQLLFYSVGIGQISSEVPQNLSASRPQDRQFILSSKKLLLSDSGFYLCAWRVLRDYGYTFGSGTRLTVV.

The genes are TRBV5-1 and TRBJ2-5; D gene ambiguous. V shed 0 bases and J shed 0 bases, with 6 bases lying between them. Germline V CDR1 and CDR2: SGHRS, YFSETQ. This CDR3 comprises 14 residues. The CDR3 loop reads CASSLVSNQETQYF. In nucleotides, the CDR3 is TGCGCCAGCAGCTTGGTTAGTAACCAAGAGACCCAGTACTTC.

This clone was picked up one time. The genes are TRBV20-1 and TRBJ2-7; D is undetermined. The CDR3 totals 11 residues. Germline V gene sequence: CDR1 DFQATT, CDR2 SNEGSKA (reference sequence). Deletions cut 7 bases from V and 1 base from J, with 8 bases between. The CDR3 region is CSGARSYEQYF. The CDR3 nucleotides read TGCAGTGGGGCCCGTTCCTACGAGCAGTACTTC.

This clone was found a few times. The same CDR3 is also encoded by other DNA sequences in this sample. The J gene is TRBJ2-7, the V gene TRBV5-4; no firm D call. This CDR3 comprises 11 residues. Germline CDR1 SGHNT, CDR2 YYREEE (reference sequence). V lost 3 bases, J lost 3 bases, and 4 bases lay in between. The CDR3 reads CASSSSYEQYF. The CDR3 DNA sequence: TGTGCCAGCAGCTCGAGCTACGAGCAGTACTTC.

The chain uses TRBV9 and TRBJ2-5, with D unresolved. From germline, CDR1 is SGDLS and CDR2 YYNGEE. The CDR3 contains 12 residues. V lost 2 bases and J 0 bases, leaving 2 bases between the germline ends. This CDR3 is CASSVYQETQYF. The CDR3 DNA reads as TGTGCCAGCAGCGTCTACCAAGAGACCCAGTACTTC.

The CDR3 region is CASSLTGTGNELFF. DNA for the CDR3: TGTGCCAGCAGCTTGACCGGGACAGGGAATGAACTGTTTTTT. The genes are TRBV7-9 and TRBJ1-4; TRBD1 aligns across 9 bases. Germline CDR1 SEHNR, CDR2 FQNEAQ (reference sequence). The CDR3 is 14 residues long. V gave up 3 bases and J gave up 12 bases; unmatched junction bases: 8. Full variable domain (outside the CDR3, taken from reference TRBV7-9 and TRBJ1-4): DTGVSQNPRHKITKRGQNVTFRCDPISEHNRLYWYRQTLGQGPEFLTYFQNEAQLEKSRLLSDRFSAERPKGSFSTLEIQRTEQGDSAMYLCASSLTGTGNELFFGSGTQLSVL.

The chain links TRBV2 to TRBJ1-2; 7 bases are shared with TRBD1. This CDR3 comprises 15 residues. V lost 5 bases and J lost 3; bases outside the gene matches: 9. Germline V gives CDR1 SNHLY, CDR2 FYNNEI. CDR3 in DNA: TGTGCCAGCAGTAGCACTGGGACAGCCGACTATGGCTACACCTTC. This sequence encodes CASSSTGTADYGYTF.

V and J are TRBV18 and TRBJ1-4; TRBD1 agrees at 8 bases. The germline CDR1 and CDR2 sequences are KGHSH and LQKENI. Germline trimming cut 3 bases from V and 7 bases from J; bases unmatched to any gene: 10. The CDR3 covers 16 residues. The CDR3 sequence: CASSPPNPGQGEKLFF. The CDR3, as DNA: TGTGCCAGCTCACCTCCTAACCCTGGACAGGGTGAAAAACTGTTTTTT.

V gene TRBV11-2 combines with J gene TRBJ2-7; D is perhaps TRBD1 (5 bases). V was pared by 3 bases and J by 3 bases, with 12 bases between. Germline values: CDR1 SGHAT, CDR2 FQNNGV. The length of the CDR3 is 14 residues. The CDR3 sequence is CASSLRQILYEQYF. The CDR3 DNA reads as TGTGCCAGCAGCTTGCGACAGATCCTCTACGAGCAGTACTTC.

V gene TRBV18 combines with J gene TRBJ2-7; 9 bases line up with TRBD1. V gave up 3 bases and J gave up 1 base; unmatched junction bases: 7. The CDR3 consists of 16 residues. Germline V gene data show CDR1 as KGHSH and CDR2 as LQKENI. CDR3 protein: CASSPRGTGTSYEQYF. The CDR3 DNA sequence: TGTGCCAGCTCACCGAGGGGGACAGGGACGTCCTACGAGCAGTACTTC.